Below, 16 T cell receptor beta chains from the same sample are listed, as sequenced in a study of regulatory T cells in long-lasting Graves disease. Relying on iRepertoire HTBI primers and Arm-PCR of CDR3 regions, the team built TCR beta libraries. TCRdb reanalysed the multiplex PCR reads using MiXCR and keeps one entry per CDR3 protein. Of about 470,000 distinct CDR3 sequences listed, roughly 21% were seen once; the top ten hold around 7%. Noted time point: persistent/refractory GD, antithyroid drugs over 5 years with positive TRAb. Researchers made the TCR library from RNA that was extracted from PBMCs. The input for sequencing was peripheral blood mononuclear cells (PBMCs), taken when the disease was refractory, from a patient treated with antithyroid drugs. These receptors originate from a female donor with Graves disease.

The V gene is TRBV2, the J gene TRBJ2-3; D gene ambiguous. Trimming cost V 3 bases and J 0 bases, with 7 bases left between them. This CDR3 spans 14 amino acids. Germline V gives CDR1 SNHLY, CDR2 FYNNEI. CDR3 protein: CASSDSSSTDTQYF. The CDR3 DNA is TGTGCCAGCAGTGACTCCTCTAGCACAGATACGCAGTATTTT. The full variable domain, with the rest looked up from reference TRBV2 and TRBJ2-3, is EPEVTQTPSHQVTQMGQEVILRCVPISNHLYFYWYRQILGQKVEFLVSFYNNEISEKSEIFDDQFSVERPDGSNFTLKIRSTKLEDSAMYFCASSDSSSTDTQYFGPGTRLTVL.

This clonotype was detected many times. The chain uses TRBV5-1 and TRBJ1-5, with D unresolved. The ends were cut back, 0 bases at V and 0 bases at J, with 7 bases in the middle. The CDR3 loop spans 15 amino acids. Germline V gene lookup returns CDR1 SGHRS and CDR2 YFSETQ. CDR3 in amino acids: CASSLEPDSNQPQHF. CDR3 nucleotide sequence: TGCGCCAGCAGCTTGGAGCCGGATAGCAATCAGCCCCAGCATTTT.

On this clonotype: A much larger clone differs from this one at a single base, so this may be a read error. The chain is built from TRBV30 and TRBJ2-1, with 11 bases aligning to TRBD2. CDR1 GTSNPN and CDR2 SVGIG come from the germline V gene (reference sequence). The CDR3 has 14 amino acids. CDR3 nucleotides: TGTGCCTTGAGACTAGCGGGGATACAAGAGACCCAGTGCTTC. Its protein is CALRLAGIQETQCF.

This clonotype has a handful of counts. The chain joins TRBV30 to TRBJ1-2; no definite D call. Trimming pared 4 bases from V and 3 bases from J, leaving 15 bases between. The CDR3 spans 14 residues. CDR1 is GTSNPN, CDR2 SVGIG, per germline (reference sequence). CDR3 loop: CAWTRGPRDYGYTF. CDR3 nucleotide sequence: TGTGCCTGGACACGCGGTCCCCGGGACTATGGCTACACCTTC.

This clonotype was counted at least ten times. The CDR3 DNA reads as TGTGCCAGCAAACAGGCGAAGAACACTGAAGCTTTCTTT. It translates to CASKQAKNTEAFF. The V gene is TRBV6-1, the J gene TRBJ1-1, with D tentatively TRBD1 (5 bases). V lost 7 bases and J 1 base, leaving 10 bases between the germline ends. The germline CDR1 and CDR2 sequences are MNHNS and SASEGT. The CDR3 is 13 residues long.

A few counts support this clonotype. The CDR3 loop reads CASSLDRDRVDQPQHF. The CDR3 DNA is TGTGCCAGTAGTCTCGACCGGGACAGGGTCGATCAGCCCCAGCATTTT. The genes are TRBV19 and TRBJ1-5; 9 bases line up with TRBD1. Germline CDR1 is LNHDA and CDR2 is SQIVND (reference sequence). The CDR3 is 16 amino acids. The trim removed 5 bases at V and 5 bases at J, leaving 10 bases unmatched. Full variable domain (outside the CDR3, taken from reference TRBV19 and TRBJ1-5): DGGITQSPKYLFRKEGQNVTLSCEQNLNHDAMYWYRQDPGQGLRLIYYSQIVNDFQKGDIAEGYSVSREKKESFPLTVTSAQKNPTAFYLCASSLDRDRVDQPQHFGDGTRLSIL.

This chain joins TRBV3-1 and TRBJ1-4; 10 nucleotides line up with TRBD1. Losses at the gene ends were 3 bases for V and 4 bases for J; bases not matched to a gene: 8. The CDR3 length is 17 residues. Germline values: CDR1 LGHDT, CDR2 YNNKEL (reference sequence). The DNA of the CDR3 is TGTGCCAGCAGCCAGGGGACAGGGGTGGTTGGTAATGAAAAACTGTTTTTT. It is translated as CASSQGTGVVGNEKLFF.

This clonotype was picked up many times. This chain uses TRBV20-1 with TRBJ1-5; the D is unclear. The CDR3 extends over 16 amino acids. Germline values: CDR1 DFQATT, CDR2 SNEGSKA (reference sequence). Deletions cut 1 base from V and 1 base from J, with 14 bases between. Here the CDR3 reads CSARVFVRRSNQPQHF. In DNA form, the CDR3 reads TGCAGTGCTAGAGTCTTTGTCAGGAGGAGCAATCAGCCCCAGCATTTT.

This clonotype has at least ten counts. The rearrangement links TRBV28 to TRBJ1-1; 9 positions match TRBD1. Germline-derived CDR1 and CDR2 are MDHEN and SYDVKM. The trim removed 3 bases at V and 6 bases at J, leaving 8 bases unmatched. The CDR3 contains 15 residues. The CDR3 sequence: CASSLGRDRVPEAFF. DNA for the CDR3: TGTGCCAGCAGTTTGGGCCGGGACAGGGTTCCTGAAGCTTTCTTT. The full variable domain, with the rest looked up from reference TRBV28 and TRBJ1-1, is DVKVTQSSRYLVKRTGEKVFLECVQDMDHENMFWYRQDPGLGLRLIYFSYDVKMKEKGDIPEGYSVSREKKERFSLILESASTNQTSMYLCASSLGRDRVPEAFFGQGTRLTVV.

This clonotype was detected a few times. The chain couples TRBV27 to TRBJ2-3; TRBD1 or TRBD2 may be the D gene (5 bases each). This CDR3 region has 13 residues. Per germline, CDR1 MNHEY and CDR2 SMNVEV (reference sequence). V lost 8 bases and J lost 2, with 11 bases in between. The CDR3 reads CASRSGTTDTQYF. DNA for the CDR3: TGTGCCAGCCGTAGTGGGACCACAGATACGCAGTATTTT.

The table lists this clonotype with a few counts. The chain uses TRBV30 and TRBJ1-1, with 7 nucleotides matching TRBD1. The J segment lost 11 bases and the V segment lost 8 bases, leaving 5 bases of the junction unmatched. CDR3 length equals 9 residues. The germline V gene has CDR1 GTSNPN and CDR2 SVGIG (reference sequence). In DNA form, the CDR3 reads TGTGCCACAGGGGAGTTGGCTTTCTTT. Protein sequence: CATGELAFF.

This CDR3 reads CASSQDLVGPEAFF. The CDR3 DNA sequence: TGTGCCAGCAGCCAAGATCTGGTGGGACCTGAAGCTTTCTTT. The rearrangement uses TRBV14 and TRBJ1-1; possible D gene TRBD1, 5 bases. Trimming took off 0 bases at V and 6 bases at J, with 11 bases between the two ends. Germline assignment: CDR1 SGHDN and CDR2 FVKESK. This CDR3 comprises 14 residues.

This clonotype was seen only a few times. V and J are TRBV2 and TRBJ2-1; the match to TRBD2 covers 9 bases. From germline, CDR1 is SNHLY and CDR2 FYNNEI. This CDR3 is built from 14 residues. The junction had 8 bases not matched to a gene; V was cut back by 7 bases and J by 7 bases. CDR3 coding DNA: TGTGCCAGCACCGTGGCGGGGGGGCGTAATGAGCAGTTCTTC. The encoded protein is CASTVAGGRNEQFF.

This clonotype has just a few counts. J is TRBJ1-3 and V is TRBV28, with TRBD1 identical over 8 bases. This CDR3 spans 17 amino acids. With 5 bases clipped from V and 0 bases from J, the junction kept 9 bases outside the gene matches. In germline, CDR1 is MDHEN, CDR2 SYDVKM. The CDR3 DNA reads TGTGCCAGCAGTCCCCGACAGGGGCCCTCCTCTGGAAACACCATATATTTT. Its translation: CASSPRQGPSSGNTIYF.

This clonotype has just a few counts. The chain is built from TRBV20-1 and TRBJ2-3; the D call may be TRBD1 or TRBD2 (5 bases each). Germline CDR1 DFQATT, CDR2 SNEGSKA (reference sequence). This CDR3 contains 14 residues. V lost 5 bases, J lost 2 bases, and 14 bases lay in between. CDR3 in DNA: TGCAGTGCTCCGCCGGGACCATTCACAGATACGCAGTATTTT. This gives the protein CSAPPGPFTDTQYF.

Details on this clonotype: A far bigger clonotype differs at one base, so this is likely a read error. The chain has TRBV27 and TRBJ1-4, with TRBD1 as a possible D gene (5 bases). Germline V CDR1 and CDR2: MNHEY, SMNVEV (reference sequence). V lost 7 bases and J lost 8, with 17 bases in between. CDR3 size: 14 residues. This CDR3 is CASTSLGGEEKLFF. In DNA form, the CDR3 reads TGTGCCAGCACCTCTCTCGGGGGGGAAGAAAAACTGTTTTTT.